The rows below give T cell receptor beta chains drawn from one sample of a study of cytomegalovirus exposure and HLA in healthy donors. The table came from immunoSEQ multiplex PCR; TCRdb's copy has only in-frame clones and leaves some out. The sample comprises about 170,000 clones, approximately 81% of which are singletons, and 1.5% rests with the top ten. Specimen: PBMCs. The receptors stem from a male donor in good health and CMV-seronegative. CDR3s include the opening cysteine and the closing phenylalanine or tryptophan. Fields, in order: clone size, D gene, V gene, J gene, CDR3 protein, CDR3 DNA. D genes are given only for firm matches. Expanded clones get a size class; other rows say once, few or many, or leave the size out.

>-|-|TRBV6-5|TRBJ1-4
CASARGGPNEKLFF
TGTGCCAGCGCAAGGGGAGGTCCTAATGAAAAACTGTTTTTT
>-|-|TRBV2|TRBJ1-1
CASSGQTEAFF
TGTGCCAGCAGTGGACAGACCGAGGCTTTCTTT
>-|-|TRBV7-8|TRBJ2-1
CASSTRGGGSFYNEQFF
TGTGCCAGCAGCACCAGGGGAGGGGGTTCATTTTACAATGAGCAGTTCTTC
>-|TRBD2|TRBV2|TRBJ2-1
CATVRLAQFF
TGTGCCACCGTCCGACTAGCGCAGTTCTTC
>-|TRBD1|TRBV11-2|TRBJ1-3
CASSLDYRGDTIYF
TGTGCCAGCAGCTTAGACTACAGGGGCGACACCATATATTTT
>-|TRBD1|TRBV7-6|TRBJ2-3
CASSLEGATQYF
TGTGCCAGCAGCTTAGAGGGGGCTACGCAGTATTTT
>-|TRBD2|TRBV9|TRBJ2-3
CASSVGAVGLAGTTTDTQYF
TGTGCCAGCAGCGTAGGCGCGGTTGGACTAGCGGGGACGACCACAGATACGCAGTATTTT
>-|-|TRBV2|TRBJ1-4
CASSDGGHHLEKLFF
TGTGCCAGCAGTGACGGGGGTCACCACCTAGAAAAACTGTTTTTT
>-|-|TRBV4-1|TRBJ2-1
CASSPTGPNEQFF
TGCGCCAGCAGCCCAACAGGGCCCAATGAGCAGTTCTTC
>-|-|TRBV19|TRBJ2-7
CASSIAGEQYF
TGTGCCAGTAGTATTGCGGGGGAGCAGTACTTC
>-|-|TRBV28|TRBJ2-7
CASSDGTRPYEQYF
TGTGCCAGCAGTGACGGGACTCGTCCCTACGAGCAGTACTTC
>-|-|TRBV19|TRBJ1-3
CASSSGGSGNTIYF
TGTGCCAGCTCAAGCGGGGGCTCTGGAAACACCATATATTTT
>-|-|TRBV28|TRBJ2-1
CASLAIHNHNEQFF
TGTGCCAGCCTAGCAATCCACAATCACAATGAGCAGTTCTTC
>-|TRBD1|TRBV7-9|TRBJ1-5
CASSKGGQGVVSNQPQHF
TGTGCCAGCAGCAAGGGGGGACAGGGGGTAGTGAGCAATCAGCCCCAGCATTTT
>-|-|TRBV29-1|TRBJ2-3
CSVDFLGRRGTDTQYF
TGCAGCGTTGATTTCTTAGGGAGGAGAGGCACAGATACGCAGTATTTT
>-|-|TRBV29-1|TRBJ1-1
CSAVPPWAGKTEAFF
TGCAGCGCCGTCCCCCCATGGGCAGGGAAGACTGAAGCTTTCTTT
>-|-|TRBV29-1|TRBJ2-7
CSVGTHRALGEQYF
TGCAGCGTTGGTACCCACAGGGCCCTCGGGGAGCAGTACTTC
>-|TRBD2|TRBV6-6|TRBJ2-2
CASSRLAGVGTGELFF
TGTGCCAGCAGCAGACTAGCGGGGGTCGGTACCGGGGAGCTGTTTTTT
>-|TRBD1|TRBV7-2|TRBJ2-1
CASSFGTGLYNEQFF
TGTGCCAGCAGCTTTGGGACAGGTCTTTACAATGAGCAGTTCTTC
>-|-|TRBV19|TRBJ2-6
CASSIMSRSGANVLTF
TGTGCCAGTAGTATAATGTCCCGCTCTGGGGCCAACGTCCTGACTTTC
>-|-|TRBV11-1|TRBJ2-1
CASSLAGGPGEQFF
TGTGCCAGCAGCTTAGCGGGGGGGCCCGGTGAGCAGTTCTTC
>few|-|TRBV11-2|TRBJ1-5
CASSTQGNQPQHF
TGTGCCAGCAGCACCCAGGGCAATCAGCCCCAGCATTTT
>-|-|TRBV7-6|TRBJ2-5
CASSGSVGQETQYF
TGTGCCAGCAGCGGGAGTGTGGGTCAAGAGACCCAGTACTTC
>once|TRBD1|TRBV5-4|TRBJ2-7
CASSGGQTYEQYF
TGTGCCAGCAGCGGGGGACAGACTTACGAGCAGTACTTC
>-|-|TRBV28|TRBJ1-5
CASSLSRGYSQPQHF
TGTGCCAGCAGTTTATCCAGGGGCTACAGTCAGCCCCAGCATTTT
>-|-|TRBV19|TRBJ2-7
CASSSLTGTEKYYEQYF
TGTGCCAGTAGTAGTCTTACCGGGACTGAGAAGTACTACGAGCAGTACTTC
>-|-|TRBV28|TRBJ1-2
CASFQGTHGYTF
TGTGCCAGCTTCCAGGGTACCCATGGCTACACCTTC
>-|TRBD1|TRBV28|TRBJ2-2
CASSSQGAGGTGELFF
TGTGCCAGCAGTTCGCAGGGGGCTGGAGGCACCGGGGAGCTGTTTTTT
>-|-|TRBV30|TRBJ2-7
CAWVPGGQTYEQYF
TGTGCCTGGGTCCCAGGGGGGCAAACCTACGAGCAGTACTTC
>-|-|TRBV2|TRBJ2-1
CASSEGRGGYNEQFF
TGTGCCAGCAGTGAGGGGCGGGGCGGCTACAATGAGCAGTTCTTC
>-|-|TRBV13|TRBJ2-3
CASSKTGDSDTQYF
TGTGCCAGCAGCAAAACAGGGGACTCAGATACGCAGTATTTT
>-|TRBD1|TRBV5-5|TRBJ1-1
CASSKGQGNTEAFF
TGTGCCAGCAGCAAGGGACAGGGAAACACTGAAGCTTTCTTT
>few|TRBD2|TRBV7-7|TRBJ2-5
CASSVSGLAAETQYF
TGTGCCAGCAGCGTTTCGGGACTAGCGGCGGAGACCCAGTACTTC
>-|-|TRBV6-5|TRBJ1-4
CASSQRTGEKLFF
TGTGCCAGCAGCCAAAGAACGGGGGAAAAACTGTTTTTT
>-|TRBD1|TRBV18|TRBJ1-1
CASSQGQQNTEAFF
TGTGCCAGCTCACAGGGACAGCAGAACACTGAAGCTTTCTTT
>-|-|TRBV14|TRBJ2-5
CASSRPGSHETQYF
TGTGCCAGCAGCCGTCCAGGTTCGCACGAGACCCAGTACTTC
>-|TRBD1|TRBV5-4|TRBJ2-5
CASSLVGRTGGGSETQYF
TGTGCCAGCAGCTTGGTAGGGAGAACAGGGGGCGGGTCTGAGACCCAGTACTTC
>-|TRBD2|TRBV4-3|TRBJ2-5
CASSQGFREGETQYF
TGCGCCAGCAGCCAAGGTTTTCGGGAGGGGGAGACCCAGTACTTC
>-|TRBD2|TRBV6-4|TRBJ2-1
CASSETSGSWGEQFF
TGTGCCAGCAGTGAAACTAGCGGGAGTTGGGGTGAGCAGTTCTTC
>-|-|TRBV27|TRBJ2-7
CATKAGWEQYF
TGTGCCACCAAAGCAGGGTGGGAGCAGTACTTC
>-|TRBD1|TRBV4-1|TRBJ1-5
CASSQGDRGGTYSNQPQHF
TGCGCCAGCAGCCAAGGGGACAGGGGGGGGACCTATAGCAATCAGCCCCAGCATTTT
>-|TRBD1|TRBV15|TRBJ1-6
CATSRTGIASPLHF
TGTGCCACCAGCAGGACAGGGATTGCTTCACCCCTCCACTTT
>-|-|TRBV6-1|TRBJ2-3
CASSEGGSTDTQYF
TGTGCCAGCAGTGAAGGAGGAAGCACAGATACGCAGTATTTT
>-|-|TRBV7-8|TRBJ2-6
CASSLLTTGANVLTF
TGTGCCAGCAGCTTACTGACTACCGGGGCCAACGTCCTGACTTTC
>few|TRBD2|TRBV7-3|TRBJ2-3
CASSSIAGLTDTQYF
TGTGCCAGCAGCTCCATAGCGGGCCTCACAGATACGCAGTATTTT
>-|-|TRBV6-1|TRBJ1-4
CASRQTGGKEKLFF
TGTGCCAGCCGGCAGACAGGAGGAAAAGAAAAACTGTTTTTT